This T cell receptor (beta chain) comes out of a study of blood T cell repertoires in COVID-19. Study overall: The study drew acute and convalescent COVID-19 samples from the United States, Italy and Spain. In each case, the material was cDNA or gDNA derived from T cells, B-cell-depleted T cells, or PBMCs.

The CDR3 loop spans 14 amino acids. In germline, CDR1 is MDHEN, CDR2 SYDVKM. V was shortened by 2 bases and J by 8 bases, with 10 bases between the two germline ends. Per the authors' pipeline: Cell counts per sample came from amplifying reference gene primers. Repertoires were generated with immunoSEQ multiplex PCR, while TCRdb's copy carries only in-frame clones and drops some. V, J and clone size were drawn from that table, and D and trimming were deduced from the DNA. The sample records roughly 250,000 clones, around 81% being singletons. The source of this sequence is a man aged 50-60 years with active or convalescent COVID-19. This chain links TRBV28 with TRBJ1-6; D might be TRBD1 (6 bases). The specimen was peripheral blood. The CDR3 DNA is TGTGCCAGCAGTTTAGGGGGGGCTCATTCACCCCTCCACTTT. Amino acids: CASSLGGAHSPLHF.